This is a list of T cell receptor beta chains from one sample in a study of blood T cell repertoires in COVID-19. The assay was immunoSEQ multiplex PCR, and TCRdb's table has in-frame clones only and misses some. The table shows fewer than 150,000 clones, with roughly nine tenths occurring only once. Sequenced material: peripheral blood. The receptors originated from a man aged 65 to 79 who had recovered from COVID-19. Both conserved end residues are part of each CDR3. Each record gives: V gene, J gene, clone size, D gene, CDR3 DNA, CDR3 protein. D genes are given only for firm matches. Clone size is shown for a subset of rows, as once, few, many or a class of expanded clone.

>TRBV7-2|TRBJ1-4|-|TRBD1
TGTGCCAGCAGCGTGGACAGGGGAGATGAAAAACTGTTTTTT
CASSVDRGDEKLFF
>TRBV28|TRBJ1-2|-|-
TGTGCCAGCAGTTTAGAGGCGTTTGGAGGCTACACCTTC
CASSLEAFGGYTF
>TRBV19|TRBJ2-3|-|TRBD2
TGTGCCAGTAGCCGATCCGGGACTAGCGGGGGGGCTAGCACAGATACGCAGTATTTT
CASSRSGTSGGASTDTQYF
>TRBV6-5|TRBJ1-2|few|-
TGTGCCAGCAGGGTGAGGATGGAGACAGACTATGGCTACACCTTC
CASRVRMETDYGYTF
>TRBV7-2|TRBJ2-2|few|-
TGTGCCAGCAGCTTAGGAATAGGGCCGGGGACGAACACCGGGGAGCTGTTTTTT
CASSLGIGPGTNTGELFF
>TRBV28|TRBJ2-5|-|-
TGTGCCAGCATCTCCCAAGCAGGGGGGGAGACCCAGTACTTC
CASISQAGGETQYF
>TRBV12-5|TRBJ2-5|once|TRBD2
TGTGCTAGTGGTTTGGTGGGCCGGGAGGGCCGGCAAGAGACCCAGTACTTC
CASGLVGREGRQETQYF
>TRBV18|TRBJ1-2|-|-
TGTGCCAGCTCACCACTTCCGGTATCGAACTATGGCTACACCTTC
CASSPLPVSNYGYTF
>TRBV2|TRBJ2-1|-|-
TGTGCCAGCAGATACTCCGAGTCCAATGAGCAGTTCTTC
CASRYSESNEQFF
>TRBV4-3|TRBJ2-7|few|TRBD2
TGCGCCAGCAGCCAAGATTATGGCGGGAGCCCCCACGAGCAGTACTTC
CASSQDYGGSPHEQYF
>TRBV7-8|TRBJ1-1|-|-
TGTGCCAGCAGCTTAGCGTTCCCAGGGAGGGCCGCCACTGAAGCTTTCTTT
CASSLAFPGRAATEAFF
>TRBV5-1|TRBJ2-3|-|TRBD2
TGCGCCAGCAGCACCGGGGGCGGGGGGCCACCAGCTGAGGCAGATACGCAGTATTTT
CASSTGGGGPPAEADTQYF
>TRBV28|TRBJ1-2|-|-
TGTGCCAGCAGTTCTCGGGGAGGCTACACCTTC
CASSSRGGYTF
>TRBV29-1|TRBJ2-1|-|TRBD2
TGCAGCGTTGTCCCCTGGACTAGCGGGAGGTTCAATGAGCAGTTCTTC
CSVVPWTSGRFNEQFF
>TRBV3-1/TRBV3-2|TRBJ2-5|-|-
TGTGCCAGCAGCCCTCAGGAAGAGACCCAGTACTTC
CASSPQEETQYF
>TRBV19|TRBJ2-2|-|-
TGTGCCAGTAGTATTTCTGGAGCTGGTATCGGGGAGCTGTTTTTT
CASSISGAGIGELFF
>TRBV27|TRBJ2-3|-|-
TGTGCCACAAATCCAGGGGGGATGAATACGCAGTATTTT
CATNPGGMNTQYF
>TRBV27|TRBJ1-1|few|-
TGTGCCAGCAGACTCCGGGAAAACACTGAAGCTTTCTTT
CASRLRENTEAFF
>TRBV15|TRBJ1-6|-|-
TGTGCCACCAGCAGAGAGTGGTCAGGGGCGACTAATTCACCCCTCCACTTT
CATSREWSGATNSPLHF
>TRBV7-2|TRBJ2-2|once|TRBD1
TGTGCCAGCAGCTTATTCGGACAGGGGGCCGGGGAGCTGTTTTTT
CASSLFGQGAGELFF
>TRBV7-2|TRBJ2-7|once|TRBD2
TGTGCCAGCAGCTTAAGGCGGGGGACGGGGGAGCAGTACTTC
CASSLRRGTGEQYF
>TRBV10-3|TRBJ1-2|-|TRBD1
TGTGCCATTCACAGGGGGAACTATGGCTACACCTTC
CAIHRGNYGYTF
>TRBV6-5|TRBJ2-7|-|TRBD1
TGTGCCAGCTATGCAGGGACAGACCTCTACGAGCAGTACTTC
CASYAGTDLYEQYF
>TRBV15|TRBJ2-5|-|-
TGTGCCACCAGCAGAGATCAAGCAGGGGACGGAGAGACCCAGTACTTC
CATSRDQAGDGETQYF
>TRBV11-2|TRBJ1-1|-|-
TGTGCCAGCAGCTCACCTTCGGCGCGGACTGAAGCTTTCTTT
CASSSPSARTEAFF
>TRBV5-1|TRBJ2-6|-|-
TGCGCCAGCAGCTTGGGGTATGTAGGGGACTCTGGGGCCAACGTCCTGACTTTC
CASSLGYVGDSGANVLTF
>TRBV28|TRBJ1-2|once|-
TGTGCCAGCAGCCCGGGACAAAGATCCTATGGCTACACCTTC
CASSPGQRSYGYTF
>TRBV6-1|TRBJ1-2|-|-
TGTGCCAGCAGTGAAGTGACTATAGAGGGCTACACCTTC
CASSEVTIEGYTF
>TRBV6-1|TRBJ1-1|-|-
TGTGCCAGCAGTGAATTGGGGAGTAACACTGAAGCTTTCTTT
CASSELGSNTEAFF
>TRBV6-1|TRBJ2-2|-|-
TGTGCCAGCAGGACGACAGGGGAGCTGTTTTTT
CASRTTGELFF
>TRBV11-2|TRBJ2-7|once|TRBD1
TGTGCCAGCAGCTTAAGGACAGGAACCTACGAGCAGTACTTC
CASSLRTGTYEQYF
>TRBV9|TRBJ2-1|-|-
TGTGCCAGCAGCCTCCGAGGAGCGGTCTCCTACAATGAGCAGTTCTTC
CASSLRGAVSYNEQFF
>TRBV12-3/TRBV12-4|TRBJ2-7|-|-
TGTGCCAGCAGTTTCGGACTTAACGAGCAGTACTTC
CASSFGLNEQYF
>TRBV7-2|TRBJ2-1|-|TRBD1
TGTGCCAGCAGCCCCACAGGGGAATGGCAGTTCTTC
CASSPTGEWQFF
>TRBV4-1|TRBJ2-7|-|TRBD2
TGCGCCAGCAGCCAATGGTCGGTACTAGCGGGGGGTCCCCTAGAGGTAACCTACGAGCAGTACTTC
CASSQWSVLAGGPLEVTYEQYF
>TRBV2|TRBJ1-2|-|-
TGTGCCAGCAGTGAAAACAGGCTCAACTATGGCTACACCTTC
CASSENRLNYGYTF
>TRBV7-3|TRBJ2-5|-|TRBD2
TGTGCCAGCAGCTTAACGGCGGGAGTGGGGGAGACCCAGTACTTC
CASSLTAGVGETQYF
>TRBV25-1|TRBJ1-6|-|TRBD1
TGTGCCAGCAGTGAATCCCTGACAGGGGATTACAATTCACCCCTCCACTTT
CASSESLTGDYNSPLHF
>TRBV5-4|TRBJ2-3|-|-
TGTGCCAGCAGCTTGGAAGGACTCATTACAGATACGCAGTATTTT
CASSLEGLITDTQYF
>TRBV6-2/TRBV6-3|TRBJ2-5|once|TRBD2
TGTGCCAGCAGTCCGGCCCGACTAGCGAACCAAGAGACCCAGTACTTC
CASSPARLANQETQYF
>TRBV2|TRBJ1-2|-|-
TGTGCCAGCAGTCCCGACTCCTATGGCTACACCTTC
CASSPDSYGYTF
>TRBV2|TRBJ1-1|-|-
TGTGCCAGCAGTGAACAGGGCCCCAACACTGAAGCTTTCTTT
CASSEQGPNTEAFF
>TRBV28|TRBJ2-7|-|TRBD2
TGTGCCAGCAGACTTACTAGCGGGCAGACCTACGAGCAGTACTTC
CASRLTSGQTYEQYF
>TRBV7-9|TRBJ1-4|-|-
TGTGCCAGCACCACCAGGGTCAACCTTAATGAAAAACTGTTTTTT
CASTTRVNLNEKLFF
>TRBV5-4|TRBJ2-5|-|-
TGTGCCAGCAGCTGGGGGCAGGGTTACCAAGAGACCCAGTACTTC
CASSWGQGYQETQYF
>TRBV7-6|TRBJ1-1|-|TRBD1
TGTGCCAGCGGCCAGGGGGACTACACTGAAGCTTTCTTT
CASGQGDYTEAFF
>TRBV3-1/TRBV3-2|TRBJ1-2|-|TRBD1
TGTGCCAGCAGCCAATTGGACAGGGTCTATGGCTACACCTTC
CASSQLDRVYGYTF
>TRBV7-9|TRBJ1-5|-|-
TGTGCCAGCAGCCTGGGGGGGGACTATCAGCCCCAGCATTTT
CASSLGGDYQPQHF